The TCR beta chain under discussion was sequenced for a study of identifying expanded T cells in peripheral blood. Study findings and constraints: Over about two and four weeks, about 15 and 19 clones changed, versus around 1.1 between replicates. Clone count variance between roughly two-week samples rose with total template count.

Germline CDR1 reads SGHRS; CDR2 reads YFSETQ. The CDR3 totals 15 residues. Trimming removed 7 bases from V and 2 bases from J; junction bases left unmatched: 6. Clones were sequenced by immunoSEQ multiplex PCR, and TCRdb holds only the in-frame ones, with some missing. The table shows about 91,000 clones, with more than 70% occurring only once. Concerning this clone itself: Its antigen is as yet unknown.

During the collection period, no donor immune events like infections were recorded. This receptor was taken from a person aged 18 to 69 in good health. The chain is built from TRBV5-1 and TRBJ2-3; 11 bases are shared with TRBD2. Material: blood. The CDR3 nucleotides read TGCGCCAGCCTAGCGGGAGGTCTTTCCACAGATACGCAGTATTTT. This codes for CASLAGGLSTDTQYF.